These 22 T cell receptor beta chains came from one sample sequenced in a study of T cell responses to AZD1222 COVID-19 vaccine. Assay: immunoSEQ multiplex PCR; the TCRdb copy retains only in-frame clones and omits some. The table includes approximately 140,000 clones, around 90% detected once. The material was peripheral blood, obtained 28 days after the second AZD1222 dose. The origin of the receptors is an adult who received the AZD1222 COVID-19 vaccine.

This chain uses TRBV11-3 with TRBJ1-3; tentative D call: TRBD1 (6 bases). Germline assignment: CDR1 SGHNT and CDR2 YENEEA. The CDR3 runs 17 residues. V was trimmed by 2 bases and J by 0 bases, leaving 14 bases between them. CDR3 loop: CASSLSRTGFSGNTIYF. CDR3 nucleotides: TGTGCCAGCAGCTTAAGTAGAACAGGGTTCTCTGGAAACACCATATATTTT.

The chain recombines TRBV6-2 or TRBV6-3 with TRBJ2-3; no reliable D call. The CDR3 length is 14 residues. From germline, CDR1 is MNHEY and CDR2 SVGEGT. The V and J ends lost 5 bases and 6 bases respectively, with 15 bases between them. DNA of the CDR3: TGTGCCAGCAGTCTCCCGTTGACCACGGATACGCAGTATTTT. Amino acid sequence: CASSLPLTTDTQYF.

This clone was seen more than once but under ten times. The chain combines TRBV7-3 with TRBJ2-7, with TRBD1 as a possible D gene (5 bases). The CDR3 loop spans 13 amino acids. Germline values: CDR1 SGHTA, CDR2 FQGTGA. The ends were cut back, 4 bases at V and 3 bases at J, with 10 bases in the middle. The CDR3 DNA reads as TGTGCCAGCAGCTGGGGCGGCGGCTACGAGCAGTACTTC. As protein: CASSWGGGYEQYF.

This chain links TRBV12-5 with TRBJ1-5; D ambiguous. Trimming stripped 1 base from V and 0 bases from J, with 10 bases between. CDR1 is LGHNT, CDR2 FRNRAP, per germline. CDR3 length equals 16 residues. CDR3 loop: CASGLAPTVSNQPQHF. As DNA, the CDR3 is TGTGCTAGTGGTTTGGCCCCCACGGTTAGCAATCAGCCCCAGCATTTT.

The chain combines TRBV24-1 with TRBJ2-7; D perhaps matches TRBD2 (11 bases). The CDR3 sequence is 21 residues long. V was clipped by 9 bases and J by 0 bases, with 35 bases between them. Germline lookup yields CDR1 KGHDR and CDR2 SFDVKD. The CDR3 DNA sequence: TGTGCCACCCCCCCGGACAGGGGGAGGGTAGTACTAGCGGGAGACTCCTACGAGCAGTACTTC. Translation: CATPPDRGRVVLAGDSYEQYF.

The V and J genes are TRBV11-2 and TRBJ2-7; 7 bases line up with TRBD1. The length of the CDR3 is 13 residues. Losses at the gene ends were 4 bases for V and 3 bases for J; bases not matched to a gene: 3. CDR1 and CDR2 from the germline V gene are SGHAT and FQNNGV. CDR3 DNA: TGTGCCAGCAGCTCCGGACAGGACTACGAGCAGTACTTC. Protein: CASSSGQDYEQYF.

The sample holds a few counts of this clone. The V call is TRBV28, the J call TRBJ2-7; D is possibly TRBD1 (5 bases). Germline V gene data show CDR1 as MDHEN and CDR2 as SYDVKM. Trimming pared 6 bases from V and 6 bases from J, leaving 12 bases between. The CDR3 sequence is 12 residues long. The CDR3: CASSKQVPEQYF. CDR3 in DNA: TGTGCCAGCAGCAAACAGGTCCCCGAGCAGTACTTC.

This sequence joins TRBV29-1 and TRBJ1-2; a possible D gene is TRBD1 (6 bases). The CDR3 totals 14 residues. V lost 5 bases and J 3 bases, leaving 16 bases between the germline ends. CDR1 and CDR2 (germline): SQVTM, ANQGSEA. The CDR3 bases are TGCAGCGTTTCAGAGGGTCCAGGGGACTATGGCTACACCTTC. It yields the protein CSVSEGPGDYGYTF.

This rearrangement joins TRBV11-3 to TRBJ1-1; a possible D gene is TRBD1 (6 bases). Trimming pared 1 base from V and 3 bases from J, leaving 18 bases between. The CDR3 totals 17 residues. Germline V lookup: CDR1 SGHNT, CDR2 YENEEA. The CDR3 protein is CASSLAWVVAGDTEAFF. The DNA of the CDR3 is TGTGCCAGCAGCTTAGCGTGGGTGGTGGCAGGGGACACTGAAGCTTTCTTT.

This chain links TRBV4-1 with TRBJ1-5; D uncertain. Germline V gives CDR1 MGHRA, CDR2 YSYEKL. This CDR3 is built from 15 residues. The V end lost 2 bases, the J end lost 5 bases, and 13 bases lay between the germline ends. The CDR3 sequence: CASSQFSPFDQPQHF. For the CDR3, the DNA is TGCGCCAGCAGCCAATTTTCTCCGTTTGATCAGCCCCAGCATTTT.

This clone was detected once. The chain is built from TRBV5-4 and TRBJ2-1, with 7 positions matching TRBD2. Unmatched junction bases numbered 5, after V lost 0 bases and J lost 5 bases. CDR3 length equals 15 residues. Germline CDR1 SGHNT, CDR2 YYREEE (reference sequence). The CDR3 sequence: CASSLEREEHNEQFF. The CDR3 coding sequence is TGTGCCAGCAGCTTGGAACGGGAGGAACACAATGAGCAGTTCTTC.

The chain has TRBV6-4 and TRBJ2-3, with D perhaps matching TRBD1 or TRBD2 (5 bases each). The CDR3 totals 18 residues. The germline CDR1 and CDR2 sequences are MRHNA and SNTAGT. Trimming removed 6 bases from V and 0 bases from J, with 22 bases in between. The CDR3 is CASSQSGASIFSTDTQYF. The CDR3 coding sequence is TGTGCCAGCAGCCAATCCGGGGCATCAATTTTTAGCACAGATACGCAGTATTTT.

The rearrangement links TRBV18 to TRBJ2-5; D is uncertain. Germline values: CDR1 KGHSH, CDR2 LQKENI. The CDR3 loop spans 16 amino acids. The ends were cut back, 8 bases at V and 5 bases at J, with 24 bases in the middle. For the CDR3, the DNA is TGTGCCAGCGCAAATCCGGGCGGTGTGGGTTGGGAGACCCAGTACTTC. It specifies CASANPGGVGWETQYF.

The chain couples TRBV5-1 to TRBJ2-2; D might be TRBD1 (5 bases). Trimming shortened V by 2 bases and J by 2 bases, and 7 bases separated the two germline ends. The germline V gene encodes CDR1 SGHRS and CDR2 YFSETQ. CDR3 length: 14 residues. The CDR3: CASSFGHNTGELFF. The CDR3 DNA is TGCGCCAGCAGCTTCGGACACAACACCGGGGAGCTGTTTTTT. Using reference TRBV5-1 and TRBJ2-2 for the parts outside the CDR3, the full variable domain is KAGVTQTPRYLIKTRGQQVTLSCSPISGHRSVSWYQQTPGQGLQFLFEYFSETQRNKGNFPGRFSGRQFSNSRSEMNVSTLELGDSALYLCASSFGHNTGELFFGEGSRLTVL.

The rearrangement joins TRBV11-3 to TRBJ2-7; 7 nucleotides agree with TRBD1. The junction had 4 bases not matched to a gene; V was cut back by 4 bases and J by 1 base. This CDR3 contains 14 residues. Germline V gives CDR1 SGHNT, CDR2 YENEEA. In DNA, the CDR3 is TGTGCCAGCAGCTCACGGGACAGATCCTACGAGCAGTACTTC. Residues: CASSSRDRSYEQYF.

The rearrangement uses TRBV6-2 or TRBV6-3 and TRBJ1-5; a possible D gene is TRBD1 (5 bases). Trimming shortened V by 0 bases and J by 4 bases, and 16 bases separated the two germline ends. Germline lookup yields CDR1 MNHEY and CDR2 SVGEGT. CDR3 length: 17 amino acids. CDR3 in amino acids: CASSYSGYRQPNQPQHF. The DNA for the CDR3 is TGTGCCAGCAGTTACTCGGGTTACCGACAGCCTAATCAGCCCCAGCATTTT.

CDR3 in DNA: TGTGCCAGCAGCTTAGTAGGTGGGCAGGGCTATGGCTACACCTTC. Translating it yields CASSLVGGQGYGYTF. The chain combines TRBV7-8 with TRBJ1-2; tentatively, D is TRBD1 (5 bases). The CDR3 totals 15 residues. V lost 1 base and J 4 bases, leaving 13 bases between the germline ends. Germline loops: CDR1 SGHVS, CDR2 FQNEAQ. The complete variable domain, with remaining parts taken from reference TRBV7-8 and TRBJ1-2, reads GAGVSQSPRYKVAKRGQDVALRCDPISGHVSLFWYQQALGQGPEFLTYFQNEAQLDKSGLPSDRFFAERPEGSVSTLKIQRTQQEDSAVYLCASSLVGGQGYGYTFGSGTRLTVV.

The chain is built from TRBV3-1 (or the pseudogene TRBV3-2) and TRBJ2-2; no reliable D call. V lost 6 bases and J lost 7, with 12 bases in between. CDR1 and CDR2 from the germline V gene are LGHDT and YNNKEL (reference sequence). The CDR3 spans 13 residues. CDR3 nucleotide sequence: TGTGCCAGCAGGCCATTTGGGCACGGGGAGCTGTTTTTT. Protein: CASRPFGHGELFF.

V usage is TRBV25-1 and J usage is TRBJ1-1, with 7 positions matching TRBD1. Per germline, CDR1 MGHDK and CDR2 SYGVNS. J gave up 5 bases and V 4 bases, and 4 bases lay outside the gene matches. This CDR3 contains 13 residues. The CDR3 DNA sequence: TGTGCCAGCAGTGGACAGGGAAGAACTGAAGCTTTCTTT. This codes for CASSGQGRTEAFF.

The CDR3: CASSLAGASYEQYF. Written as DNA, the CDR3 is TGTGCCAGCAGCTTAGCGGGAGCCTCCTACGAGCAGTACTTC. The chain carries TRBV27 and TRBJ2-7; the match to TRBD2 covers 9 bases. The CDR3 consists of 14 residues. Per the germline V gene, CDR1 is MNHEY and CDR2 is SMNVEV (reference sequence). The V segment lost 6 bases and the J segment 0 bases; nucleotides outside the gene matches: 3.

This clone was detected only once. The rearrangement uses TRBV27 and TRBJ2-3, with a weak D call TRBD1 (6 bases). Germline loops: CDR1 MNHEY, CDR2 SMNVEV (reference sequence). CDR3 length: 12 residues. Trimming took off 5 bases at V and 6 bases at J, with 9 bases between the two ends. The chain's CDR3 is CASSGTWDTQYF. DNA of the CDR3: TGTGCCAGCAGTGGGACATGGGATACGCAGTATTTT.

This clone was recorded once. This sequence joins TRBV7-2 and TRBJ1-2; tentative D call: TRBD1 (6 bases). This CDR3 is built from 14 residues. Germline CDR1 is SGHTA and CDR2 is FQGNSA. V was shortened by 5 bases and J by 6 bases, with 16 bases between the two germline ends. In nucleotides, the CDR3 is TGTGCCAGCAGCCACACACCCCCAGGGGATGGCTACACCTTC. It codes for CASSHTPPGDGYTF.